This is a list of T cell receptor beta chains from one sample in a study of blood T cell repertoires in COVID-19. TCRdb keeps only in-frame clones here, not all; method: immunoSEQ multiplex PCR. The sample shows roughly 200,000 clones, 90% of them seen only once. Sequenced sample: peripheral blood. The receptors shown here come from a man over 45 with acute or convalescent COVID-19. Each CDR3 is given with its conserved first and last residue.

J: TRBJ2-1
V: TRBV5-1
CDR3: CASSLDRGSEQFF

J: TRBJ2-5
V: TRBV18
CDR3: CASSPLIGGTGTQYF

J: TRBJ2-3
V: TRBV24-1
CDR3: CATRQTGSSTDTQYF

J: TRBJ1-2
V: TRBV6-5
CDR3: CASSYGGEANYGYTF

J: TRBJ2-3
V: TRBV7-9
CDR3: CASSLRAEGSTDTQYF

J: TRBJ1-3
V: TRBV9
CDR3: CASTRTAEGNTIYF

J: TRBJ1-5
V: TRBV24-1
CDR3: CATPGRKQGFKNQPQHF

J: TRBJ2-3
V: TRBV2
CDR3: CASRTGQSSTDTQYF

J: TRBJ2-1
V: TRBV6-2/TRBV6-3
CDR3: CASSSAGIAYNEQFF

J: TRBJ1-5
V: TRBV28
CDR3: CASSRMTGGNQPQHF

J: TRBJ1-4
V: TRBV10-2
CDR3: CASTTQARVGLFF

J: TRBJ2-3
V: TRBV20-1
CDR3: CSAGDSLQYF

J: TRBJ1-2
V: TRBV18
CDR3: CASSPDTGGISGGYTF

J: TRBJ2-3
V: TRBV11-2
CDR3: CASSLDRGDTQYF

J: TRBJ1-1
V: TRBV28
CDR3: CASSLLQVYTEAFF

J: TRBJ2-1
V: TRBV19
CDR3: CASSTLAGVGNEQFF

J: TRBJ1-2
V: TRBV4-2
CDR3: CASSQAVDRVTF

J: TRBJ1-1
V: TRBV19
CDR3: CASSRQGAITEAFF

J: TRBJ1-5
V: TRBV12-3/TRBV12-4
CDR3: CASSFLNQPQHF

J: TRBJ1-6
V: TRBV5-4
CDR3: CASSEMGGLRNSPLHF

J: TRBJ2-5
V: TRBV18
CDR3: CASSSRLGEETQYF

J: TRBJ2-5
V: TRBV21-1
CDR3: CASRSIGTGEETQYF

J: TRBJ2-1
V: TRBV5-1
CDR3: CASSQDNYNEQFF

J: TRBJ1-2
V: TRBV7-9
CDR3: CASSVTRGSNYGYTF

J: TRBJ1-4
V: TRBV2
CDR3: CASSKTGGSNEKLFF

J: TRBJ1-1
V: TRBV6-5
CDR3: CASRTANTEAFF

J: TRBJ1-1
V: TRBV7-9
CDR3: CASSQRRVSAFF

J: TRBJ2-5
V: TRBV2
CDR3: CASSETRVFETQYF

J: TRBJ2-1
V: TRBV7-9
CDR3: CASLAGGPNEQFF

J: TRBJ2-1
V: TRBV7-9
CDR3: CASSLRTRGNEQFF

J: TRBJ2-5
V: TRBV7-8
CDR3: CASSSPDRDRETQYF

J: TRBJ1-5
V: TRBV28
CDR3: CASSSYSNQPQHF

J: TRBJ1-3
V: TRBV3-1/TRBV3-2
CDR3: CASSQDLGAWNTIYF

J: TRBJ1-2
V: TRBV4-3
CDR3: CASSQGRTVPYGYTF

J: TRBJ1-3
V: TRBV12-1
CDR3: CARPQRRSGNTIYF

J: TRBJ2-1
V: TRBV7-3
CDR3: CASSSGIYNEQFF

J: TRBJ1-3
V: TRBV28
CDR3: CASTLTGHYSGNTIYF

J: TRBJ2-2
V: TRBV9
CDR3: CASSPNPGTVAGELFF

J: TRBJ1-1
V: TRBV9
CDR3: CASSGPGTANTEAFF

J: TRBJ1-6
V: TRBV24-1
CDR3: CATRDREDSPLHF

J: TRBJ2-5
V: TRBV21-1
CDR3: CASSKKRKPDKSQYF

J: TRBJ2-2
V: TRBV19
CDR3: CASSIQGPSFDAGELFF

J: TRBJ2-4
V: TRBV19
CDR3: CASWDTVGPKNIQYF

J: TRBJ2-3
V: TRBV5-6
CDR3: CASSLGPGISTDTQYF

J: TRBJ1-2
V: TRBV6-1
CDR3: CASSEGHNYGYTF

J: TRBJ1-5
V: TRBV19
CDR3: CASSISRIQPQHF

J: TRBJ1-3
V: TRBV9
CDR3: CASSQSGQGPAIYF

J: TRBJ2-3
V: TRBV10-2
CDR3: CASSAGTSVLGSDTQYF

J: TRBJ1-1
V: TRBV15
CDR3: CATSSTGNTEAFF